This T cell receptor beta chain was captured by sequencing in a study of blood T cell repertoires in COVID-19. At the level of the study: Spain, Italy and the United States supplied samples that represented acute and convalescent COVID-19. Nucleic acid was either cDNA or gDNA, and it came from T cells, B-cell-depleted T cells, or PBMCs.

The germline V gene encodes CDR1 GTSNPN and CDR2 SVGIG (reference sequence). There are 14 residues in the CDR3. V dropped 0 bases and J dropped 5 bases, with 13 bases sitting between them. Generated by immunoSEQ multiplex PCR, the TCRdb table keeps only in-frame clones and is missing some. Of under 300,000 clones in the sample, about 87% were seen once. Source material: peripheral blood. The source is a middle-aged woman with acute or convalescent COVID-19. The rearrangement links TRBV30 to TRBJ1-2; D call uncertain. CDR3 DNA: TGTGCCTGGAGTGTCTCCTCAATGCAGTATGGCTACACCTTC. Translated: CAWSVSSMQYGYTF.